Each of the 3 T cell receptor beta chains below was sequenced from the same sample in a study of T cell clonality in common variable immunodeficiency. The repertoire was sequenced with immunoSEQ multiplex PCR; TCRdb's copy has only in-frame clones and lacks some. Altogether 35,000 or so clones were found in the sample, and no singletons occur. The sequenced material came from peripheral blood mononuclear cells. The receptors stem from a person aged 18 to 70 in good health.

In this sample, this clone turned up many times. CDR3 bases read: TGCGCCAGCAGCTTGGGACAGGGGACCCTTCGTGACGAG. Residues: CASSLGQGTLRDE. The CDR3 in its entirety is CASSLGQGTLRDEQYF. The genes are TRBV5-1 and TRBJ2-7; 8 bases are shared with TRBD1. The CDR3 end falls 3 residues outside the read, so it is completed with the germline J gene. In germline, CDR1 is SGHRS, CDR2 YFSETQ. Trimming at V came to 0 bases and at J to 5 bases, leaving 10 bases not matched to a gene. The CDR3 has 16 amino acids.

This clone was recorded at least ten times. The missing CDR3 end, 3 residues past where the read stops, is filled in from the germline J gene. The chain couples TRBV18 to TRBJ2-7; the match to TRBD1 covers 9 bases. This CDR3 spans 15 amino acids. With 3 bases clipped from V and 0 bases from J, the junction kept 3 bases outside the gene matches. The V gene's germline CDR1 is KGHSH and CDR2 LQKENI. CDR3: CASSPGTGHSYEQYF. The DNA read from the CDR3 is TGTGCCAGCTCACCTGGGACAGGGCACTCCTACGAG.

This clone was seen repeatedly, ten times or more. CDR3 sequence reads: CASSQFRVIFPLHF. The DNA read from the CDR3 is TGCGCCAGCAGCCAATTCAGGGTTATATTCCCC. The V call is TRBV4-1, the J call TRBJ1-6; D is possibly TRBD1 (5 bases). With the read ending 3 residues before the CDR3 end, the germline J gene is used to fill in that end. Germline V CDR1 and CDR2: MGHRA, YSYEKL. The CDR3 spans 14 residues.